Presented here are 13 T cell receptor beta chains from one specimen sequenced in a study of human T cells and chemical hapten exposure. From the RACE reads, TCRdb called clonotypes with MiXCR, one entry per CDR3 protein. The sample lists approximately 34,000 distinct CDR3 sequences, around 6.5% seen once, with 9.1% in the top ten. As for time point: patch test 1, 2 weeks after DPC sensitization. The treatment is: therapeutic diphenylcyclopropenone sensitization with weekly scalp DPC. Someone pulled total RNA out of unfractionated whole blood. Sample: whole blood, taken in connection with sensitization to the hapten diphenylcyclopropenone (DPC). These receptors were collected from a woman under 40 with alopecia areata. Some clones in this sample may be carry-over from other donors' samples.

There are a few counts of this clonotype. The chain carries TRBV6-5 and TRBJ2-7; D might be TRBD2 (6 bases). CDR3 size: 15 residues. Looked up from germline, CDR1 is MNHEY and CDR2 is SVGAGI. The V end was cut by 1 base, the J end by 6 bases, with 16 bases between. The chain's CDR3 is CASSYFGTQSSEQYF. The CDR3 bases are TGTGCCAGCAGTTACTTCGGGACTCAGTCGTCCGAGCAGTACTTC.

The rearrangement joins TRBV5-5 to TRBJ1-4; D unresolved. The V and J ends lost 0 bases and 4 bases respectively, with 4 bases between them. CDR1 is SGHKS and CDR2 is YYEKEE in the germline V gene (reference sequence). The CDR3 runs 13 residues. The CDR3 reads CASSLAVNEKLFF. The CDR3 nucleotides read TGTGCCAGCAGCTTGGCTGTTAATGAAAAACTGTTTTTT.

On this clonotype itself: A much bigger clone sits one base away, suggesting this may be a read error. This sequence joins TRBV15 and TRBJ1-6; no clear D gene. Germline CDR1 and CDR2: LNHNV and YYDKDF (reference sequence). This CDR3 has 15 amino acids. The CDR3 is CATSSLQSNNSPLRF. Here the CDR3 DNA reads TGTGCCACCAGCAGCTTACAGTCCAATAATTCACCCCTCCGCTTT.

The chain uses TRBV19 and TRBJ2-2, with D uncertain. CDR1 and CDR2 (germline): LNHDA, SQIVND (reference sequence). With 2 bases removed from V and 2 bases from J, the gap between germline ends came to 6 bases. The CDR3 is 14 residues long. Here the CDR3 reads CASSISRNTGELFF. The CDR3 nucleotides are TGTGCCAGTAGTATATCGAGAAACACCGGGGAGCTGTTTTTT.

V and J are TRBV6-5 and TRBJ2-6; D is perhaps TRBD1 or TRBD2 (6 bases each). Trimming left V 2 bases short and J 0 bases short, with 11 bases between. CDR1 and CDR2 from the germline V gene are MNHEY and SVGAGI. The CDR3 runs 17 residues. CDR3 in amino acids: CASSYGGLSSGANVLTF. CDR3 nucleotide sequence: TGTGCCAGCAGTTACGGGGGGCTTAGCTCTGGGGCCAACGTCCTGACTTTC.

This clonotype occurred a few times. The junction does not match germline at one end; this may be a read error. The chain links TRBV29-1 to TRBJ2-7; D is undetermined. The CDR3 loop spans 13 amino acids. Germline values: CDR1 SQVTM, CDR2 ANQGSEA. CDR3 in amino acids: CSVAPTQSSEQYF. In DNA form, the CDR3 reads TGCAGCGTCGCACCGACCCAGTCCTCCGAGCAGTACTTC.

V usage is TRBV6-5 and J usage is TRBJ1-3; a weak D match, TRBD1 (6 bases). This CDR3 spans 17 amino acids. Trimming left V 5 bases short and J 2 bases short, with 19 bases between. From germline, CDR1 is MNHEY and CDR2 SVGAGI. The chain's CDR3 is CASSPRGPTGTGNTIYF. The CDR3 DNA reads as TGTGCCAGCAGTCCCCGGGGGCCTACAGGGACTGGAAACACCATATATTTT.

The sample holds many counts of this clonotype. The chain carries TRBV24-1 and TRBJ2-5; either TRBD1 or TRBD2 may supply D (5 bases each). Germline V CDR1 and CDR2: KGHDR, SFDVKD. V was trimmed by 3 bases and J by 1 base, leaving 17 bases between them. The CDR3 consists of 17 residues. The CDR3 bases are TGTGCCACCAGTGATCGGGACGCAGGGATCTCCCAAGAGACCCAGTACTTC. It encodes CATSDRDAGISQETQYF.

In its sample, this clonotype was seen a few times. V is TRBV7-3 and J is TRBJ1-1, with D uncertain. Germline CDR1 reads SGHTA; CDR2 reads FQGTGA. The CDR3 runs to 13 residues. V lost 6 bases and J lost 5, with 13 bases in between. The CDR3 DNA reads TGTGCCAGCAGTTTCAGGTCTGAAACTGAAGCTTTCTTT. Residues: CASSFRSETEAFF.

This clonotype was found many times. V is TRBV4-3 and J is TRBJ2-7; the D gene could be TRBD1 or TRBD2 (5 bases each). CDR3 length: 15 amino acids. V shed 4 bases and J shed 6 bases, with 19 bases lying between them. From germline, CDR1 is LGHNA and CDR2 YSLEER. In DNA form, the CDR3 reads TGCGCCAGCAGCCCACCGGGACCCTGTTCTGGCGAGCAGTACTTC. As protein: CASSPPGPCSGEQYF.

In its sample, this clonotype was seen many times. The rearrangement links TRBV29-1 to TRBJ2-3; D may be TRBD1 (6 bases). CDR3 length: 10 amino acids. Trimming took 3 bases from V and 9 from J, leaving 7 bases between them. The germline V gene encodes CDR1 SQVTM and CDR2 ANQGSEA. The CDR3 loop is CSVDRGTQYF. The CDR3 DNA sequence: TGCAGCGTTGACAGGGGCACGCAGTATTTT.

This CDR3 is CASSLVLAGVRDTQYF. The CDR3 DNA is TGTGCCAGCAGTTTAGTCCTAGCGGGGGTTCGAGATACGCAGTATTTT. The genes are TRBV12-3 or TRBV12-4 and TRBJ2-3, with TRBD2 matching 10 bases. V gave up 1 base and J gave up 5 bases; unmatched junction bases: 6. The CDR3 is made up of 16 amino acids.

This clonotype appeared many times. The chain uses TRBV3-1 and TRBJ2-7; D gene uncertain. CDR1 and CDR2 from the germline V gene are LGHDT and YNNKEL (reference sequence). The CDR3 runs to 13 residues. V was trimmed by 5 bases and J by 2 bases, leaving 10 bases between them. CDR3 DNA: TGTGCCAGCAGCTCAAATAGCCCCTACGAGCAGTACTTC. It translates to CASSSNSPYEQYF.